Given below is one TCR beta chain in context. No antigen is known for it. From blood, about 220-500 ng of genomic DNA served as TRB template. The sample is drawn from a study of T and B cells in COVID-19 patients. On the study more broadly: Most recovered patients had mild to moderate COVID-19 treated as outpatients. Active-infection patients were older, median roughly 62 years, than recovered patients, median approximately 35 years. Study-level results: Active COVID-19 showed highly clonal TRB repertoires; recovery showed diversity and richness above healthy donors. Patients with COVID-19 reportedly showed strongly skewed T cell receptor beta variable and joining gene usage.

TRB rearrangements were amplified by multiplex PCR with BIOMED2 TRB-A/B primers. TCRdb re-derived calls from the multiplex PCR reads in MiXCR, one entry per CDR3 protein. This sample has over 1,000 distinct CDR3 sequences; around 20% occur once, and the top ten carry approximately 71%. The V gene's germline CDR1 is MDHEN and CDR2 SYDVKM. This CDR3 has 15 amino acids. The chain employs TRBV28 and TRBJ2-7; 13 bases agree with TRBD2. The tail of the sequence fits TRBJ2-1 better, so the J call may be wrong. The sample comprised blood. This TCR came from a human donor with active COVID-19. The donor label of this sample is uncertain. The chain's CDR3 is CASRAGTSGIDEQFF. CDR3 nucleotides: TGTGCCAGCAGAGCCGGGACTAGCGGGATAGATGAGCAGTTCTTC.